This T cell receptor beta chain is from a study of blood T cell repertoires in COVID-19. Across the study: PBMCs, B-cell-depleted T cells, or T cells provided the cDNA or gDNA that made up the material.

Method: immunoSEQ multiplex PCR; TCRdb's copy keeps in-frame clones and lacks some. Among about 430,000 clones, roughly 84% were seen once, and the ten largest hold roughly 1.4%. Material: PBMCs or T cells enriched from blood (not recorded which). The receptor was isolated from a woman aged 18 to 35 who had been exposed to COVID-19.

CDR3 in DNA: TGTGCCAGCGGCTCGGGAGGAGGGTCACGGCAGTTCTTC. Translation gives CASGSGGGSRQFF. This sequence joins TRBV27 and TRBJ2-1; 7 nucleotides match TRBD2. With V trimmed by 8 bases and J by 12 bases, 13 bases remained unmatched. The CDR3 contains 13 residues. CDR1 and CDR2 from the germline V gene are MNHEY and SMNVEV (reference sequence).